A selection of T cell receptor beta chains follows, all from one sample in a study of T cell responses to AZD1222 COVID-19 vaccine. Repertoires were generated with immunoSEQ multiplex PCR, while TCRdb's copy carries only in-frame clones and drops some. The sample has more than 150,000 clones, more than 75% seen once; the top ten hold approximately 2.7%. The source was peripheral blood, collected on day 0 of MenACWY control vaccination. These receptor sequences come from an adult in good health. Both conserved end residues are part of each CDR3. A D gene is named only where the DNA matches it firmly. The size field is filled for only some rows; it gives once, few, many or a size class.

TRBJ2-5 | TRBV4-2 | NA | TRBD1 | TGTGCCAGCAGCCAAAACCACCGGACAGGTTGGGGAGAGACCCAGTACTTC | CASSQNHRTGWGETQYF
TRBJ2-1 | TRBV9 | NA | NA | TGTGCCAGCAGCGCGAGGGTCCACAATGAGCAGTTCTTC | CASSARVHNEQFF
TRBJ1-1 | TRBV18 | NA | NA | TGTGCCAGCTCACCACCCGAAAGAAACACTGAAGCTTTCTTT | CASSPPERNTEAFF
TRBJ2-3 | TRBV9 | NA | TRBD2 | TGTGCCAGCAGCGGGCCCGGGGGGGGACTTAGCACAGATACGCAGTATTTC | CASSGPGGGLSTDTQYF
TRBJ2-7 | TRBV18 | NA | NA | TGTGCCAGCTCACCGGGATACGAGCAGTACTTC | CASSPGYEQYF
TRBJ1-2 | TRBV4-2 | NA | TRBD1 | TGTGCCAGCAGCCAAGTGGGTAGGAGGGGGCTTGGCTACACCTTC | CASSQVGRRGLGYTF
TRBJ1-6 | TRBV30 | NA | NA | TGTGCCTGGAGTGCCGTCTTATCACCCCTCCACTTT | CAWSAVLSPLHF
TRBJ2-7 | TRBV4-3 | once | NA | TGCGCCAGCAGCCAAGATAATTCCAGGTTCGCCCGCGAGCAGTACTTC | CASSQDNSRFAREQYF
TRBJ2-1 | TRBV5-6 | once | NA | TGTGCCAGCAGCTTGGATCGGGGGAGCTCCTACAATGAGCAGTTCTTC | CASSLDRGSSYNEQFF
TRBJ1-5 | TRBV19 | NA | TRBD1 | TGTGCCAGTAGTACTCCTACAGGGGGCGGAAGCAATCAGCCCCAGCATTTT | CASSTPTGGGSNQPQHF
TRBJ1-2 | TRBV6-5 | NA | TRBD1 | TGTGCCAGCAGTCCGCGGACAGGGATCTATGGCTACACCTTC | CASSPRTGIYGYTF
TRBJ2-3 | TRBV6-5 | NA | NA | TGTGCCAGCAGTTACTCGCGGGATTTTGTTAGGGGGGGATTTTTT | CASSYSRDFVRGGFF
TRBJ1-2 | TRBV2 | NA | NA | TGTGCCAGCAGTGGAGAGGGATTGGACTATGGCTACACCTTC | CASSGEGLDYGYTF
TRBJ1-5 | TRBV19 | NA | NA | TGTGCCAGTAGTATTCTAACCAGGGAAACTCAGCCCCAGCATTTT | CASSILTRETQPQHF
TRBJ2-7 | TRBV7-6 | NA | NA | TGTGCCAGCAGCGCGCCACCGGGCCCAGGTTCCTACGAGCAGTACTTC | CASSAPPGPGSYEQYF
TRBJ1-2 | TRBV14 | NA | TRBD1 | TGTGCCAGCAGCGGACCCGGGACAGGGGTCGGCTACACCTTC | CASSGPGTGVGYTF
TRBJ1-5 | TRBV10-1 | once | TRBD1 | TGCGCCAACAGGGGGAGGACAGGGCCTGATCAGCCCCAGCATTTT | CANRGRTGPDQPQHF
TRBJ2-1 | TRBV9 | NA | TRBD2 | TGTGCCAGCAGCGTAGTGGGACTAGCGATGAATGAGCAGTTCTTC | CASSVVGLAMNEQFF
TRBJ1-2 | TRBV28 | NA | NA | TGTGCCAGCAGTTTACGGCAGTCCGGCCGGTACACCTTC | CASSLRQSGRYTF
TRBJ1-3 | TRBV6-5 | NA | TRBD1 | TGTGCCGGGACAGGGACGCTTGGAAACACCATATATTTT | CAGTGTLGNTIYF
TRBJ1-3 | TRBV30 | NA | NA | TGTGCCTGGAGTCACCCCGGCAGCCACTCTGGAAACACCATATATTTT | CAWSHPGSHSGNTIYF
TRBJ2-7 | TRBV30 | NA | TRBD1 | TGTGCCTGGAGTACCTGGGACAGCGCCTACGAGCAGTACTTC | CAWSTWDSAYEQYF
TRBJ2-5 | TRBV28 | NA | TRBD1 | TGTGCCAGCAGTAAACTACAGGGGTTCCAAGAGACCCAGTACTTC | CASSKLQGFQETQYF
TRBJ2-3 | TRBV7-8 | NA | NA | TGTGCCAGCAGCTTAGGGGGGCAAACAGATACGCAGTATTTT | CASSLGGQTDTQYF
TRBJ2-3 | TRBV6-2/TRBV6-3 | NA | NA | TGTGCCAGCAGTTACAAGACGGGCGGGGCAACAGATACGCAGTATTTT | CASSYKTGGATDTQYF
TRBJ2-1 | TRBV12-3/TRBV12-4 | NA | TRBD2 | TGTGCCAGCAGTTTGATTGGGGGGGATGAGCAGTTCTTC | CASSLIGGDEQFF
TRBJ2-1 | TRBV11-2 | NA | TRBD2 | TGTGCCAGCAGCTTAGGTACTAGCGGAAGCTCCTACAATGAGCAGTTCTTC | CASSLGTSGSSYNEQFF
TRBJ2-5 | TRBV7-8 | few | TRBD1 | TGTGCCAGCAGTCATATTGCGGGGACAGGGGAGGTGGTAGAGACCCAGTACTTC | CASSHIAGTGEVVETQYF
TRBJ1-2 | TRBV28 | NA | NA | TGTGCCAGCAGCGGGGGGGTCAGGCTAGGCTACACCTTC | CASSGGVRLGYTF
TRBJ1-4 | TRBV3-1/TRBV3-2 | NA | NA | TGTGCCAGCAGCCAAACCGGGACACTAGAAGAAAAACTGTTTTTT | CASSQTGTLEEKLFF
TRBJ1-3 | TRBV7-2 | NA | NA | TGTGCCAGCAGCTTACAGGGCGGAAACACCATATATTTT | CASSLQGGNTIYF